The rows below give T cell receptor beta chains drawn from one sample of a study of shared clonotypes between healthy human individuals. The assay was immunoSEQ multiplex PCR, and TCRdb's table has in-frame clones only and misses some. The sample consists of about 460,000 clones, approximately 77% of them appearing once. The source material was PBMCs. The source is a woman aged 40 to 55 in good health. Some clones in this sample may be carry-over from other donors' samples. CDR3s leave out the opening cysteine and the closing phenylalanine or tryptophan. The D gene is left open where the match is weak.

v_call,d_call,j_call,cdr3_aa
TRBV11-2,-,TRBJ2-5,ASSSYRAGQETQY
TRBV5-1,-,TRBJ1-1,ASSLLDSRLEAF
TRBV9,-,TRBJ2-5,ASSVSEKYQETQY
TRBV28,-,TRBJ1-2,ASSSIRGKFNYGYT
TRBV30,TRBD1,TRBJ1-1,AQMGTDNTEAF
TRBV7-9,-,TRBJ2-3,ASSQEGPSNLDTQY
TRBV2,-,TRBJ1-2,ASSAPLQGHYGYT
TRBV5-4,TRBD1,TRBJ2-7,ASSFVTGGNEQY
TRBV28,-,TRBJ2-7,ASSLFPDAYEQY
TRBV6-1,-,TRBJ1-5,ASTPAGGGHQPQH
TRBV18,-,TRBJ1-1,ASSPGQTEAF
TRBV28,-,TRBJ1-5,ASREQGSPPNQPQH
TRBV5-4,-,TRBJ1-1,ASSLGQLWTEAF
TRBV6-6,TRBD1,TRBJ1-1,ASSYPGQGLKAF
TRBV7-6,-,TRBJ1-5,ASSLNSASNQPQH
TRBV29-1,-,TRBJ1-4,SVERGQGSEKLF
TRBV28,TRBD1,TRBJ1-3,ASSPATGVPGNTIY
TRBV5-1,TRBD1,TRBJ1-1,ASSLEGAPGEAF
TRBV27,-,TRBJ2-7,ASSDSNRELRGYEQY
TRBV18,-,TRBJ1-2,ASSPSREWGYGYT
TRBV5-1,-,TRBJ2-3,ASSPIQPTDTRY
TRBV7-3,TRBD2,TRBJ2-2,ASSLGRAGDAGELF
TRBV6-6,-,TRBJ1-5,ASSYFNQPQH
TRBV5-5,-,TRBJ1-4,ASSLVDWGEKLF
TRBV28,-,TRBJ2-2,ASSLQDTGELF
TRBV7-8,-,TRBJ1-2,ASSLGGHYGYT
TRBV28,-,TRBJ2-7,ASSLFGTYLWEQY
TRBV5-6,-,TRBJ2-3,ASRPSPGTDTQY
TRBV28,-,TRBJ2-2,ASSFLGRELF
TRBV7-9,TRBD1,TRBJ2-7,ASSLIEGQGFTEQY
TRBV6-6,TRBD2,TRBJ2-1,ASSPSSGSGYNEQF
TRBV5-4,TRBD2,TRBJ2-1,ASSPDSGLAGGNEQF
TRBV30,-,TRBJ1-2,AWSVRNRVGSGGYT
TRBV15,-,TRBJ2-7,ATSREPGSSYEQY
TRBV28,TRBD2,TRBJ2-3,ASSLVVGRAGDTQY